This TCR beta chain was identified in a study of T cells in tuberculosis. At the level of the study: IGRA-negative adolescents, IGRA-positive adolescents with latent tuberculosis and adults with active tuberculosis formed this South African cohort. General study points: Smaller distances to GMM-specific TCRs suggested their expansion in active tuberculosis. Smaller alpha distances in active tuberculosis partly reflected shorter CDR3-alpha lengths.

V gave up 4 bases and J gave up 9 bases; unmatched junction bases: 4. The CDR3 totals 14 residues. CDR1 and CDR2 from the germline V gene are MGHDK and SYGVNS. The time point denotes: new active TB diagnosis, blood taken before or within 7 days of starting treatment. Remarks on this clone: Antigen unknown.

The protocol was immunoSEQ multiplex PCR, while the TCRdb copy is restricted to in-frame clones and leaves out a portion. The sample contains about 38,000 clones, roughly 95% of which appear only once. The sample here was PBMCs, taken at tuberculosis diagnosis. The TCR was taken from an adult with tuberculosis. The chain is built from TRBV25-1 and TRBJ1-6; 9 bases match TRBD1. CDR3 sequence reads: CASSVGTGTSPLHF. CDR3 nucleotides: TGTGCCAGCAGTGTAGGGACAGGGACTTCACCCCTCCACTTT.